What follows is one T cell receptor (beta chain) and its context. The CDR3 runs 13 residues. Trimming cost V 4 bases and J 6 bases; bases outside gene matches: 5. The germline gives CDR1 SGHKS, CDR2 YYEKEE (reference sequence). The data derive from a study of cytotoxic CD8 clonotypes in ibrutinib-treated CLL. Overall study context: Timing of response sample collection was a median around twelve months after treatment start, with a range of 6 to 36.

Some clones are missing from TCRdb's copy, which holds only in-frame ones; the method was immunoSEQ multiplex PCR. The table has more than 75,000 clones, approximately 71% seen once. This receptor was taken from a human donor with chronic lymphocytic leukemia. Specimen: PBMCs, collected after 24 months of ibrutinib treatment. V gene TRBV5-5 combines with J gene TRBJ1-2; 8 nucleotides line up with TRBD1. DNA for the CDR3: TGTGCCAGCAGCCGGACAGGGCAGGATGGCTACACCTTC. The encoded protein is CASSRTGQDGYTF.